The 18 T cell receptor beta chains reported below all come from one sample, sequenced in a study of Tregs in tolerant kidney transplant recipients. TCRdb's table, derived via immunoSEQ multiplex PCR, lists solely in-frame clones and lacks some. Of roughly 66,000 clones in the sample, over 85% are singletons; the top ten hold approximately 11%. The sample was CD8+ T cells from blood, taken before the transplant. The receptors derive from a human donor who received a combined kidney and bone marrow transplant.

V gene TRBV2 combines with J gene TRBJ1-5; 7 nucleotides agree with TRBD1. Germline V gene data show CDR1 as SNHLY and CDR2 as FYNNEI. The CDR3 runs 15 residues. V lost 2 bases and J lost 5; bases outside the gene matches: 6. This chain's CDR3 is CASSEYRDSHQPQHF. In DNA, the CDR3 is TGTGCCAGCAGTGAATACCGGGACAGCCATCAGCCCCAGCATTTT. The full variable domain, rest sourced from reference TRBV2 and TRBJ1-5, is EPEVTQTPSHQVTQMGQEVILRCVPISNHLYFYWYRQILGQKVEFLVSFYNNEISEKSEIFDDQFSVERPDGSNFTLKIRSTKLEDSAMYFCASSEYRDSHQPQHFGDGTRLSIL.

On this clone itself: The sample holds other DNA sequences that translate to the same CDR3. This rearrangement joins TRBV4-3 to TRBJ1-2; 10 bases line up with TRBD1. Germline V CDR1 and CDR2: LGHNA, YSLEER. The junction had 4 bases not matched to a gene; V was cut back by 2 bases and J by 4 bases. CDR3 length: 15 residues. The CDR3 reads CASSQTRTGGYGYTF. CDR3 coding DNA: TGCGCCAGCAGCCAAACCCGGACAGGGGGCTATGGCTACACCTTC.

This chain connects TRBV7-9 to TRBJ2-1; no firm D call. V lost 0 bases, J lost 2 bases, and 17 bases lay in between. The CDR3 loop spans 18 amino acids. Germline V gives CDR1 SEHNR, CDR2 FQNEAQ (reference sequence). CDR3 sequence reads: CASSLAQVPRRTYNEQFF. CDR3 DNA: TGTGCCAGCAGCTTAGCGCAGGTCCCCAGAAGAACCTACAATGAGCAGTTCTTC.

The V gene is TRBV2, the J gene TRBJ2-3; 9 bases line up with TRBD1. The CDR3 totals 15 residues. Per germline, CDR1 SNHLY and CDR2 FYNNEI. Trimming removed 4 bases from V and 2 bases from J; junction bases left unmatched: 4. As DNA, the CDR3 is TGTGCCAGCAGTGGGGACAGGGCTAACACAGATACGCAGTATTTT. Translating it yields CASSGDRANTDTQYF. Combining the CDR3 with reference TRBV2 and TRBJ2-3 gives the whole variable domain EPEVTQTPSHQVTQMGQEVILRCVPISNHLYFYWYRQILGQKVEFLVSFYNNEISEKSEIFDDQFSVERPDGSNFTLKIRSTKLEDSAMYFCASSGDRANTDTQYFGPGTRLTVL.

CDR3 in DNA: TGCAGCGTTTTTAGCGAGGGGGCCATACCTGCGGAGCAGTACTTC. This translates into CSVFSEGAIPAEQYF. The chain employs TRBV29-1 and TRBJ2-7; TRBD1 matches at 7 bases. From germline, CDR1 is SQVTM and CDR2 ANQGSEA. After removal of 5 bases from V and 7 bases from J, the junction contained 17 bases not matched to a gene. This CDR3 spans 15 amino acids.

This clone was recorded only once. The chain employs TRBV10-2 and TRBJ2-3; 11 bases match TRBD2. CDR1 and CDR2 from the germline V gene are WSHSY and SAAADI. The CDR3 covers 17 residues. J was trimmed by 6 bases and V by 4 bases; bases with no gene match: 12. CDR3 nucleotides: TGCGCCAGCAGTGGCCTTCTAGCGGGGGGTTACTCCGATACGCAGTATTTT. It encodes CASSGLLAGGYSDTQYF.

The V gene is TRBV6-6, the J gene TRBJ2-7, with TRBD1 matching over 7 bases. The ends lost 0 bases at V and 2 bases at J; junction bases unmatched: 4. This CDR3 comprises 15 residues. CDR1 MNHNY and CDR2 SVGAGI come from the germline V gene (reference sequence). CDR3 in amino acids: CASSYSTGQTYEQYF. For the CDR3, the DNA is TGTGCCAGCAGTTACTCGACAGGGCAGACCTACGAGCAGTACTTC.

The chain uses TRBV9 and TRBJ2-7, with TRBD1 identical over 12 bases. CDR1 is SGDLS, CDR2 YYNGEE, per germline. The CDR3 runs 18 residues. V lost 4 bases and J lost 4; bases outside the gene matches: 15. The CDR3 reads CASSNPGQGAATIYEQYF. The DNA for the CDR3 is TGTGCCAGCAGCAATCCGGGACAGGGGGCGGCAACGATATACGAGCAGTACTTC.

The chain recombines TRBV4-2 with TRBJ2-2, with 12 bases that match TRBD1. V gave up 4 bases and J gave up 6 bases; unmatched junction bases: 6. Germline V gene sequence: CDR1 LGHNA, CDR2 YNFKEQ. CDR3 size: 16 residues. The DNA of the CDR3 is TGTGCCAGCAGCCCCCGGGACAGGGGGCATGCCGGGGAGCTGTTTTTT. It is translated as CASSPRDRGHAGELFF.

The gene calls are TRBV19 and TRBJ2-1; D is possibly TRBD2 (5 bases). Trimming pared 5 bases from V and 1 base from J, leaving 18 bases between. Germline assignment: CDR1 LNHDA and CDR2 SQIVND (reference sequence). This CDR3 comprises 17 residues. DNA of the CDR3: TGTGCCAGTAGTCCCGGACTCCAACCTTGGTCCTACAATGAGCAGTTCTTC. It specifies CASSPGLQPWSYNEQFF.

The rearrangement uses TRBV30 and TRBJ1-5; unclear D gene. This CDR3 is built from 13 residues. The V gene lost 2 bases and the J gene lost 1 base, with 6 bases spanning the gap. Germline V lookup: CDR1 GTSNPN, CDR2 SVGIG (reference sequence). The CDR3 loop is CAWSWESNQPQHF. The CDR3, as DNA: TGTGCCTGGAGTTGGGAGAGCAATCAGCCCCAGCATTTT.

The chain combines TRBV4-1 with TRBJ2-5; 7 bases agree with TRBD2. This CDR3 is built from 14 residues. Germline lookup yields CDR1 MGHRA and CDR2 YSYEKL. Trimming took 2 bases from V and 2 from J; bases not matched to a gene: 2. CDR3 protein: CASSQRTSQETQYF. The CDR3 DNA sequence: TGCGCCAGCAGCCAACGGACTAGTCAAGAGACCCAGTACTTC.

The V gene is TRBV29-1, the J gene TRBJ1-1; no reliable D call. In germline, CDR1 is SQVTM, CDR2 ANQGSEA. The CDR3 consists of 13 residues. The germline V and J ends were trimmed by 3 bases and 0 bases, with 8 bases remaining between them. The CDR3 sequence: CSVDSGMNTEAFF. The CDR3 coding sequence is TGCAGCGTTGATTCCGGGATGAACACTGAAGCTTTCTTT.

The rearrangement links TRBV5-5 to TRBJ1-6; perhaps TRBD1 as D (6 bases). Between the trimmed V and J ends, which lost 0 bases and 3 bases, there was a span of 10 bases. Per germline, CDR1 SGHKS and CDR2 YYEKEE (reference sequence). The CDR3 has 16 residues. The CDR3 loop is CASSLDRAHYNSPLHF. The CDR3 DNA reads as TGTGCCAGCAGCTTGGACAGGGCCCACTATAATTCACCCCTCCACTTT.

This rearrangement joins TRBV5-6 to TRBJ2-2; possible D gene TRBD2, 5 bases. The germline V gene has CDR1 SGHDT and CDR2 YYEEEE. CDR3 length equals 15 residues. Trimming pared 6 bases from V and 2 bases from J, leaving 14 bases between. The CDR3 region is CASTDLGLNTGELFF. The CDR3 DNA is TGTGCCAGCACCGACCTAGGACTTAACACCGGGGAGCTGTTTTTT. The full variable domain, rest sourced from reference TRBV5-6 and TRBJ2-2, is DAGVTQSPTHLIKTRGQQVTLRCSPKSGHDTVSWYQQALGQGPQFIFQYYEEEERQRGNFPDRFSGHQFPNYSSELNVNALLLGDSALYLCASTDLGLNTGELFFGEGSRLTVL.

CDR3 bases: TGTGCCAGTAGTATAGATTCGGCTAGCGGGTATCTCACAGATACGCAGTATTTT. This encodes CASSIDSASGYLTDTQYF. This chain uses TRBV19 with TRBJ2-3; 8 positions match TRBD2. The germline V gene encodes CDR1 LNHDA and CDR2 SQIVND (reference sequence). The CDR3 contains 18 residues. Germline trimming cut 0 bases from V and 2 bases from J; bases unmatched to any gene: 10.

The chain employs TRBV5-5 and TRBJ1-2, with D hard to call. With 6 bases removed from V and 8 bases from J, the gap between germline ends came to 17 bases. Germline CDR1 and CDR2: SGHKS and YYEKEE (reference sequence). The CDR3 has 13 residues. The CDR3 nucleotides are TGTGCCAGCACCCCGGGGAGTGCCGGGGGCTACACCTTC. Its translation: CASTPGSAGGYTF. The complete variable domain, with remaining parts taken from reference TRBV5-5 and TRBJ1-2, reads DAGVTQSPTHLIKTRGQQVTLRCSPISGHKSVSWYQQVLGQGPQFIFQYYEKEERGRGNFPDRFSARQFPNYSSELNVNALLLGDSALYLCASTPGSAGGYTFGSGTRLTVV.

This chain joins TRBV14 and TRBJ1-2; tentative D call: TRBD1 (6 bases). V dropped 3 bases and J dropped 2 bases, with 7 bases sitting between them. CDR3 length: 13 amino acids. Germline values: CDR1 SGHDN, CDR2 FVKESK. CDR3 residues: CASSHGTNYGYTF. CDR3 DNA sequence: TGTGCCAGCAGCCATGGGACAAACTATGGCTACACCTTC.